The 18 T cell receptor beta chains below were found in one sample sequenced in a study of CD8+CD57+ T cells in acquired aplastic anemia. Using genomic DNA as the template, TCR beta VDJ and CDR3 profiling was carried out. Each CDR3 protein is one row after TCRdb ran MiXCR on the reads. Here the sample spans about 160,000 distinct CDR3 sequences, approximately 44% being singletons. Patients selected for sequencing had displayed CD8+CD57+ cell expansion by flow cytometry. The sample was sorted CD4+, CD8+, or CD8+CD57+ T cells (not recorded which) from PBMCs. These receptors originate from a human donor with aplastic anemia.

The rearrangement joins TRBV20-1 to TRBJ2-1; tentative D call: TRBD2 (7 bases). CDR3 size: 13 residues. Trimming removed 1 base at V and 6 bases at J, with 10 bases between. CDR1 and CDR2 from the germline V gene are DFQATT and SNEGSKA (reference sequence). The CDR3 DNA sequence: TGCAGTGCTAGAGCGGCGGGGGCCAATGAGCAGTTCTTC. This sequence encodes CSARAAGANEQFF.

This clonotype has a count of ten or more. The V gene is TRBV4-3, the J gene TRBJ1-2, with D perhaps matching TRBD1 (6 bases). The CDR3 length is 14 residues. Germline CDR1 reads LGHNA; CDR2 reads YSLEER. V was cut by 1 base and J by 6 bases, with 12 bases left in between. This CDR3 is CASSQGWGHDGYTF. In nucleotides, the CDR3 is TGCGCCAGCAGCCAAGGTTGGGGGCACGATGGCTACACCTTC.

There are many counts of this clonotype. The V and J genes are TRBV5-5 and TRBJ2-7; D perhaps matches TRBD2 (6 bases). Germline-derived CDR1 and CDR2 are SGHKS and YYEKEE (reference sequence). This CDR3 has 15 amino acids. V lost 4 bases and J 2 bases, leaving 16 bases between the germline ends. Written as DNA, the CDR3 is TGTGCCAGCAGCCCGGGGGTCGGGGCGCCCTACGAGCAGTACTTC. Protein product: CASSPGVGAPYEQYF.

The V call is TRBV11-1, the J call TRBJ2-1, with 9 bases identical to TRBD2. J gave up 3 bases and V 5 bases, and 8 bases lay outside the gene matches. CDR1 and CDR2 (germline): SGHAT, FQDESV (reference sequence). CDR3 length: 16 residues. The CDR3 bases are TGTGCCAGCAGCCCAGTAGCTAGCGGGGACTACAATGAGCAGTTCTTC. This sequence encodes CASSPVASGDYNEQFF.

Note on this clonotype: One junction end does not reproduce the germline sequence, and a read error may be involved. The chain recombines TRBV7-3 with TRBJ2-5, with TRBD1 matching 9 bases. Germline-derived CDR1 and CDR2 are SGHTA and FQGTGA. The CDR3 sequence is 14 residues long. The CDR3 sequence: CASSLTGGGGTQYF. The CDR3 DNA follows: TGTGCCAGCAGCCTAACAGGGGGCGGAGGGACCCAGTACTTC.

J is TRBJ1-4 and V is TRBV7-2; D might be TRBD1 (6 bases). The V gene lost 6 bases and the J gene lost 8 bases, with 19 bases spanning the gap. The CDR3 consists of 15 residues. Germline V gives CDR1 SGHTA, CDR2 FQGNSA. CDR3 DNA: TGTGCCAGCAGTTCCCAGGGGCGGAATCGGGAAAAACTGTTTTTT. It codes for CASSSQGRNREKLFF.

This clonotype has a count of ten or more. CDR3 region: CASSQNSGGRSNQPQHF. The DNA for the CDR3 is TGTGCCAGCAGCCAGAATTCCGGGGGTCGGAGCAATCAGCCCCAGCATTTT. The chain is built from TRBV7-2 and TRBJ1-5; a possible D gene is TRBD1 (5 bases). The CDR3 is 17 residues long. Trimming shortened V by 5 bases and J by 1 base, and 18 bases separated the two germline ends. Germline lookup yields CDR1 SGHTA and CDR2 FQGNSA.

The sample holds many counts of this clonotype. The chain links TRBV10-3 to TRBJ1-1, with D tentatively TRBD1 (5 bases). Per the germline V gene, CDR1 is ENHRY and CDR2 is SYGVKD. Trimming pared 4 bases from V and 0 bases from J, leaving 9 bases between. The CDR3 consists of 14 residues. The CDR3 coding sequence is TGTGCCATCAGTGGTACAGGCCTGAACACTGAAGCTTTCTTT. The encoded protein is CAISGTGLNTEAFF.

This clonotype has just one count. The V and J genes are TRBV7-9 and TRBJ1-2; 9 bases are a match to TRBD1. The CDR3 covers 15 residues. The V gene end was trimmed by 4 bases and the J gene end by 4 bases; junction bases not matched to a gene: 7. CDR1 is SEHNR and CDR2 is FQNEAQ in the germline V gene (reference sequence). CDR3 sequence reads: CASSSPGTGSYGYTF. The CDR3 nucleotides read TGTGCCAGCAGCTCCCCGGGGACAGGGAGCTATGGCTACACCTTC. Variable domain in full (rest from reference TRBV7-9 and TRBJ1-2): DTGVSQNPRHKITKRGQNVTFRCDPISEHNRLYWYRQTLGQGPEFLTYFQNEAQLEKSRLLSDRFSAERPKGSFSTLEIQRTEQGDSAMYLCASSSPGTGSYGYTFGSGTRLTVV.

This clonotype was counted once. Just one base apart from a much larger clone, this may be a read error. This chain links TRBV2 with TRBJ2-7; TRBD1 might be the D (7 bases). With 4 bases removed from V and 5 bases from J, the gap between germline ends came to 12 bases. This CDR3 region has 13 residues. Germline V gene lookup returns CDR1 SNHLY and CDR2 FYNNEI. CDR3 in amino acids: CASSVQGGDEQYV. CDR3 DNA: TGTGCCAGCAGTGTGCAGGGGGGCGACGAGCAGTACGTC.

This clonotype was recorded many times. CDR3 loop: CASRPNDQAGEQYV. The CDR3 coding sequence is TGTGCCAGCAGACCTAACGACCAGGCGGGCGAGCAGTACGTC. The genes are TRBV6-1 and TRBJ2-7; possible D gene TRBD2, 5 bases. The ends were cut back, 6 bases at V and 6 bases at J, with 18 bases in the middle. Looked up from germline, CDR1 is MNHNS and CDR2 is SASEGT. The CDR3 sequence is 14 residues long.

This clonotype has at least ten counts. The chain links TRBV20-1 to TRBJ1-5; D may be TRBD1 (5 bases). The CDR3 is 14 amino acids. CDR1 is DFQATT, CDR2 SNEGSKA, per germline (reference sequence). V was cut by 3 bases and J by 3 bases, with 12 bases left in between. The CDR3 nucleotides read TGCAGTGCTAGCACCGGGGACCACAATCAGCCCCAGCATTTT. Encoded protein: CSASTGDHNQPQHF.

V and J are TRBV12-3 or TRBV12-4 and TRBJ1-2; D gene ambiguous. The germline V and J ends were trimmed by 0 bases and 4 bases, with 12 bases remaining between them. The CDR3 loop spans 15 amino acids. This chain's CDR3 is CASSLASSQLYGYTF. The CDR3 bases are TGTGCCAGCAGTTTAGCGTCGTCACAGCTCTATGGCTACACCTTC.

This clonotype was seen many times. The genes are TRBV7-2 and TRBJ1-2; tentative D call: TRBD1 (6 bases). V was pared by 5 bases and J by 4 bases, with 11 bases between. The germline V gene has CDR1 SGHTA and CDR2 FQGNSA. The CDR3 runs to 13 residues. The CDR3 bases are TGTGCCAGCAGCAATCAGGGGAGCTATGGCTACACCTTC. Protein: CASSNQGSYGYTF.

This CDR3 reads CASSSTGTSPLHF. As DNA, the CDR3 is TGTGCCAGCAGTTCTACAGGGACCTCACCCCTCCACTTT. The J gene is TRBJ1-6, the V gene TRBV27, with TRBD1 as a possible D gene (6 bases). V was cut by 4 bases and J by 10 bases, with 11 bases left in between. The germline CDR1 and CDR2 sequences are MNHEY and SMNVEV (reference sequence). The CDR3 spans 13 residues.

At least ten counts were recorded for this clonotype. The chain uses TRBV19 and TRBJ1-5; the match to TRBD1 covers 7 bases. CDR3 size: 16 residues. The trim removed 4 bases at V and 1 base at J, leaving 7 bases unmatched. Looked up from germline, CDR1 is LNHDA and CDR2 is SQIVND (reference sequence). DNA of the CDR3: TGTGCCAGTAGTACCCCGGGACAGTTAAGCAATCAGCCCCAGCATTTT. The encoded protein is CASSTPGQLSNQPQHF.

The chain uses TRBV10-3 and TRBJ1-2, with a weak D call TRBD1 (5 bases). The V and J ends lost 6 bases and 4 bases respectively, with 15 bases between them. CDR3 length equals 14 residues. CDR1 ENHRY and CDR2 SYGVKD come from the germline V gene. CDR3 coding DNA: TGTGCCATCAGCGGCAGGGACGGAGCCTATGGCTACACCTTC. Residues: CAISGRDGAYGYTF.

This clonotype turned up a few times. The chain joins TRBV2 to TRBJ2-7; D remains ambiguous. The V and J ends lost 7 bases and 8 bases respectively, with 15 bases between them. This CDR3 has 12 amino acids. Germline CDR1 SNHLY, CDR2 FYNNEI. Here the CDR3 reads CASTAAAIQQYF. In nucleotides, the CDR3 is TGTGCCAGCACGGCGGCTGCGATTCAGCAGTACTTC.